The T cell receptor (beta chain) under discussion was sequenced for a study of radiation and T cells in renal cell carcinoma. Assay: immunoSEQ multiplex PCR; the TCRdb copy retains only in-frame clones and omits some. The repertoire holds around 140,000 clones, with about 88% as singletons. The time point was: blood 4 weeks post-SBRT, at nephrectomy. The treatment denotes: 15 Gy SBRT to primary tumor, nephrectomy 4 weeks later. Germline V gene sequence: CDR1 SGHVS, CDR2 FQNEAQ. The CDR3 has 19 amino acids. Losses at the gene ends were 4 bases for V and 1 base for J; bases not matched to a gene: 8. The sequence was collected from a woman in her 50s with renal cell carcinoma. V usage is TRBV7-8 and J usage is TRBJ2-6, with 12 bases that match TRBD1. This material consisted of blood, taken from a patient whose treatment included radiotherapy and nephrectomy. CDR3 nucleotides: TGTGCCAGCAGCTCAGGGACAGGGGGCTTATTATCTGGGGCCAACGTCCTGACTTTC. Its translation is CASSSGTGGLLSGANVLTF. The entire variable domain, with the rest obtained from reference TRBV7-8 and TRBJ2-6, is as follows: GAGVSQSPRYKVAKRGQDVALRCDPISGHVSLFWYQQALGQGPEFLTYFQNEAQLDKSGLPSDRFFAERPEGSVSTLKIQRTQQEDSAVYLCASSSGTGGLLSGANVLTFGAGSRLTVL.